This entry lists 32 T cell receptor beta chains sequenced from one sample in a study of tumor-infiltrating lymphocytes in localized non-small cell lung cancer (dated by TCRdb to the early 2020s). To prepare the library, the immunoSEQ multiplex PCR assay was applied. The immuneACCESS repertoire file appears here via TCRdb, limited to in-frame rearrangements. These files lack a portion of the clones; in checked studies, under half of the deficit traces to unresolved V genes, and the cause of the others is not known. This sample gives about 12,000 clones in total; approximately 84% of them show up just once. The top ten clonotypes cover roughly 12% of the sample. Sequencing was carried out using lung tumor tissue. These receptors all stem from a human donor with non-small cell lung cancer.

The chain has TRBV7-8 and TRBJ1-3, with D hard to call. V gave up 5 bases and J gave up 0 bases, with 8 bases separating them. The CDR3 sequence is 14 residues long. CDR1 is SGHVS and CDR2 is FQNEAQ in the germline V gene. CDR3 sequence reads: CASSRDPSGNTIYF. The CDR3, as DNA: TGTGCCAGCAGCAGAGACCCCTCTGGAAACACCATATATTTT.

The rearrangement joins TRBV19 to TRBJ1-6; the D gene is possibly TRBD1 (5 bases). This CDR3 has 17 amino acids. Trimming pared 3 bases from V and 4 bases from J, leaving 16 bases between. Germline values: CDR1 LNHDA, CDR2 SQIVND (reference sequence). The CDR3 protein is CASSMEAGSGYNSPLHF. CDR3 coding DNA: TGTGCCAGTAGTATGGAGGCAGGGTCGGGATATAATTCACCCCTCCACTTT.

The chain recombines TRBV2 with TRBJ1-1; D not resolved. This CDR3 comprises 14 residues. Trimming pared 8 bases from V and 6 bases from J, leaving 19 bases between. Germline loops: CDR1 SNHLY, CDR2 FYNNEI. CDR3 loop: CASQRLKAFPEAFF. DNA for the CDR3: TGTGCCAGCCAAAGGCTGAAGGCGTTCCCTGAAGCTTTCTTT.

The rearrangement joins TRBV5-4 to TRBJ2-6; D unclear. V lost 4 bases and J 0 bases, leaving 11 bases between the germline ends. Germline CDR1 and CDR2: SGHNT and YYREEE (reference sequence). The CDR3 contains 16 residues. The CDR3 DNA follows: TGTGCCAGCAGCCTGTCCAGGAGCTCTGGGGCCAACGTCCTGACTTTC. Translated: CASSLSRSSGANVLTF.

The chain joins TRBV5-4 to TRBJ1-6, with no clear D. The CDR3 has 14 amino acids. V lost 0 bases and J 5 bases, leaving 6 bases between the germline ends. Looked up from germline, CDR1 is SGHNT and CDR2 is YYREEE (reference sequence). The chain's CDR3 is CASSLERNNSPLHF. DNA of the CDR3: TGTGCCAGCAGCTTGGAGAGAAATAATTCACCCCTCCACTTT.

The V and J genes are TRBV6-5 and TRBJ1-1; tentative D call: TRBD1 (6 bases). The V end was cut by 4 bases, the J end by 4 bases, with 13 bases between. This CDR3 contains 14 residues. Germline-derived CDR1 and CDR2 are MNHEY and SVGAGI. DNA for the CDR3: TGTGCCAGCAGTTCCACAGGGAGGGTCACTGAAGCTTTCTTT. Protein sequence: CASSSTGRVTEAFF.

V is TRBV5-1 and J is TRBJ1-2; D not resolved. Trimming cost V 5 bases and J 4 bases, with 15 bases left between them. This CDR3 spans 14 amino acids. Germline CDR1 reads SGHRS; CDR2 reads YFSETQ. CDR3 bases: TGCGCCAGCAGTCTAGAGAGACCGGGCTATGGCTACACCTTC. It specifies CASSLERPGYGYTF.

The V call is TRBV23-1, the J call TRBJ1-2; D ambiguous. TRBV23-1 is given ORF status, its function remaining uncertain. There are 13 residues in the CDR3. V gave up 4 bases and J gave up 8 bases, with 14 bases separating them. CDR3 amino acids: CASSPEWWLGYTF. CDR3 in DNA: TGCGCCAGCAGTCCGGAGTGGTGGTTGGGCTACACCTTC.

CDR3 coding DNA: TGTGCCAGCAGTGTACTGCAGTATTCGGATGGCTACACCTTC. Protein sequence: CASSVLQYSDGYTF. The chain carries TRBV6-1 and TRBJ1-2; D is unclear. Germline V gene sequence: CDR1 MNHNS, CDR2 SASEGT. The CDR3 has 14 residues. Deletions cut 4 bases from V and 6 bases from J, with 15 bases between.

This clone has just one count. The chain uses TRBV7-9 and TRBJ2-1, with D unresolved. Germline V gene data show CDR1 as SEHNR and CDR2 as FQNEAQ (reference sequence). V was clipped by 7 bases and J by 10 bases, with 2 bases between them. The CDR3 length is 8 residues. The CDR3, as DNA: TGTGCCAGCACGGAGCAGTTCTTC. Translation: CASTEQFF.

V usage is TRBV5-4 and J usage is TRBJ2-1; 7 positions agree with TRBD2. The J segment lost 9 bases and the V segment lost 7 bases, leaving 19 bases of the junction unmatched. The CDR3 covers 16 residues. The germline V gene has CDR1 SGHNT and CDR2 YYREEE (reference sequence). CDR3 sequence: CASGGDRTGGLGEQFF. The CDR3 nucleotides read TGTGCCAGCGGGGGGGACCGAACGGGGGGATTGGGTGAGCAGTTCTTC.

As concerns this clone: The junction does not match germline at one end; this may be a read error. The chain employs TRBV2 and TRBJ2-7, with TRBD1 as a possible D gene (6 bases). Germline loops: CDR1 SNHLY, CDR2 FYNNEI. There are 12 residues in the CDR3. This CDR3 reads CASTGFGYEQYF. CDR3 in DNA: TGTGCTAGCACAGGGTTCGGGTACGAGCAGTACTTC. Complete variable domain (other parts from reference TRBV2 and TRBJ2-7): EPEVTQTPSHQVTQMGQEVILRCVPISNHLYFYWYRQILGQKVEFLVSFYNNEISEKSEIFDDQFSVERPDGSNFTLKIRSTKLEDSAMYFCASTGFGYEQYFGPGTRLTVT.

This chain joins TRBV6-1 and TRBJ1-5; a possible D gene is TRBD1 (6 bases). Germline V gives CDR1 MNHNS, CDR2 SASEGT. V was pared by 8 bases and J by 1 base, with 15 bases between. The CDR3 length is 15 residues. The CDR3 region has the DNA TGTGCCAGCTCGAAGGGAGGGGGGAGCAATCAGCCCCAGCATTTT. Translated, it gives CASSKGGGSNQPQHF.

The chain links TRBV30 to TRBJ1-3; tentative D call: TRBD1 (5 bases). The length of the CDR3 is 15 residues. Trimming shortened V by 5 bases and J by 0 bases, and 14 bases separated the two germline ends. CDR1 GTSNPN and CDR2 SVGIG come from the germline V gene (reference sequence). DNA of the CDR3: TGTGCCTGGGGGCCGGGGGGAAACTCTGGAAACACCATATATTTT. It codes for CAWGPGGNSGNTIYF.

The chain links TRBV11-3 to TRBJ2-5; 7 positions agree with TRBD1. V was clipped by 0 bases and J by 3 bases; unmatched bases: 1. The CDR3 covers 14 residues. The germline gives CDR1 SGHNT, CDR2 YENEEA. The CDR3: CASSLEGQKETQYF. The CDR3 DNA reads as TGTGCCAGCAGCTTAGAGGGACAGAAAGAGACCCAGTACTTC. The full variable domain, with the rest looked up from reference TRBV11-3 and TRBJ2-5, is EAGVVQSPRYKIIEKKQPVAFWCNPISGHNTLYWYLQNLGQGPELLIRYENEEAVDDSQLPKDRFSAERLKGVDSTLKIQPAELGDSAVYLCASSLEGQKETQYFGPGTRLLVL.

This chain uses TRBV19 with TRBJ1-2; maybe TRBD1 (6 bases). In germline, CDR1 is LNHDA, CDR2 SQIVND (reference sequence). CDR3 length: 14 residues. The V end lost 0 bases, the J end lost 8 bases, and 13 bases lay between the germline ends. The CDR3 sequence is CASSIEGARYGYTF. CDR3 in DNA: TGTGCCAGTAGTATAGAGGGGGCGCGGTACGGCTACACCTTC.

CDR3 nucleotide sequence: TGCGCCAGCAGCCTCGGGACAGGGAGGGTGAGCACTGAAGCTTTCTTT. Translation: CASSLGTGRVSTEAFF. V and J are TRBV10-2 and TRBJ1-1; 9 positions match TRBD1. CDR3 length: 16 residues. The germline CDR1 and CDR2 sequences are WSHSY and SAAADI. Trimming at V came to 6 bases and at J to 4 bases, leaving 12 bases not matched to a gene.

The rearrangement uses TRBV11-3 and TRBJ1-1, with D tentatively TRBD1 (5 bases). The V gene's germline CDR1 is SGHNT and CDR2 YENEEA. The CDR3 has 12 residues. Trimming shortened V by 4 bases and J by 5 bases, and 8 bases separated the two germline ends. The CDR3 spells CASSYRQTEAFF. The CDR3 DNA follows: TGTGCCAGCAGCTACCGACAGACTGAAGCTTTCTTT.

The V and J genes are TRBV30 and TRBJ1-2; possibly TRBD1 for D (6 bases). Germline V gene data show CDR1 as GTSNPN and CDR2 as SVGIG (reference sequence). CDR3 length: 16 amino acids. Trimming shortened V by 2 bases and J by 0 bases, and 16 bases separated the two germline ends. CDR3 residues: CAWSQQAGAANYGYTF. CDR3 bases: TGTGCCTGGAGTCAACAAGCAGGGGCGGCTAACTATGGCTACACCTTC.

This chain links TRBV7-9 with TRBJ2-1, with 8 bases identical to TRBD1. CDR1 SEHNR and CDR2 FQNEAQ come from the germline V gene (reference sequence). The V segment lost 0 bases and the J segment 1 base; nucleotides outside the gene matches: 11. CDR3 length: 19 residues. CDR3 amino acids: CASSLAHRTGIRSYNEQFF. In nucleotides, the CDR3 is TGTGCCAGCAGCTTAGCACACCGGACAGGGATTCGTTCCTACAATGAGCAGTTCTTC.

The chain joins TRBV19 to TRBJ2-1, with TRBD1 matching 8 bases. V dropped 5 bases and J dropped 6; count of bases not matched to a gene: 9. The germline gives CDR1 LNHDA, CDR2 SQIVND (reference sequence). The CDR3 covers 15 residues. CDR3 sequence (DNA): TGTGCCAGTAGTCTCGGACAGGGAACCCCCAATGAGCAGTTCTTC. This encodes CASSLGQGTPNEQFF.

The V and J genes are TRBV27 and TRBJ2-1, with 10 nucleotides matching TRBD2. Germline lookup yields CDR1 MNHEY and CDR2 SMNVEV (reference sequence). The CDR3 has 17 amino acids. Unmatched junction bases numbered 11, after V lost 5 bases and J lost 4 bases. The CDR3 spells CASSLQLLTSGYNEQFF. The CDR3 bases are TGTGCCAGCAGTCTCCAACTTTTGACTAGCGGGTACAATGAGCAGTTCTTC.

This chain joins TRBV5-4 and TRBJ1-1; no firm D call. Trimming took off 2 bases at V and 1 base at J, with 6 bases between the two ends. The CDR3 is made up of 13 amino acids. The V gene's germline CDR1 is SGHNT and CDR2 YYREEE (reference sequence). CDR3 sequence: CASSFSQNTEAFF. In nucleotides, the CDR3 is TGTGCCAGCAGCTTCAGCCAGAACACTGAAGCTTTCTTT. Based on the CDR3 plus reference TRBV5-4 and TRBJ1-1, the full variable domain is ETGVTQSPTHLIKTRGQQVTLRCSSQSGHNTVSWYQQALGQGPQFIFQYYREEENGRGNFPPRFSGLQFPNYSSELNVNALELDDSALYLCASSFSQNTEAFFGQGTRLTVV.

The V and J genes are TRBV9 and TRBJ1-1; 10 bases line up with TRBD1. Germline V CDR1 and CDR2: SGDLS, YYNGEE. The junction had 5 bases not matched to a gene; V was cut back by 0 bases and J by 0 bases. This CDR3 has 17 residues. CDR3 residues: CASSVGTGGTLNTEAFF. For the CDR3, the DNA is TGTGCCAGCAGCGTAGGGACAGGGGGAACGTTGAACACTGAAGCTTTCTTT.

CDR3: CASSFGSRGDTQYF. In DNA form, the CDR3 reads TGTGCCAGCAGCTTTGGATCCCGGGGAGATACGCAGTATTTT. V gene TRBV7-9 combines with J gene TRBJ2-3, with D possibly matching TRBD2 (5 bases). Between the trimmed V and J ends, which lost 3 bases and 5 bases, there was a span of 12 bases. Looked up from germline, CDR1 is SEHNR and CDR2 is FQNEAQ (reference sequence). The CDR3 is 14 amino acids.

This chain joins TRBV4-2 and TRBJ1-1; D not resolved. V gave up 0 bases and J gave up 0 bases, with 8 bases separating them. The CDR3 consists of 15 residues. Germline V CDR1 and CDR2: LGHNA, YNFKEQ. CDR3 amino acids: CASSQDPGVNTEAFF. As DNA, the CDR3 is TGTGCCAGCAGCCAAGATCCGGGAGTGAACACTGAAGCTTTCTTT.

The rearrangement links TRBV4-3 to TRBJ2-3; 10 nucleotides line up with TRBD1. This CDR3 is built from 15 residues. Germline CDR1 LGHNA, CDR2 YSLEER. The V and J ends lost 4 bases and 6 bases, in that order; junction bases with no gene match: 7. DNA of the CDR3: TGCGCCAGCAGCCTCGGGACAGGGGCGAGGGATACGCAGTATTTT. The encoded protein is CASSLGTGARDTQYF.

The J gene is TRBJ1-2, the V gene TRBV5-1; maybe TRBD1 (5 bases). The V gene lost 4 bases and the J gene lost 7 bases, with 14 bases spanning the gap. The CDR3 has 13 amino acids. Germline V gives CDR1 SGHRS, CDR2 YFSETQ. This CDR3 reads CASSLMGELGYTF. DNA of the CDR3: TGCGCCAGCAGCCTGATGGGGGAACTTGGCTACACCTTC.

The chain uses TRBV4-2 and TRBJ1-1; a possible D gene is TRBD1 (5 bases). The CDR3 extends over 14 amino acids. Trimming removed 1 base at V and 0 bases at J, with 6 bases between. From germline, CDR1 is LGHNA and CDR2 YNFKEQ. The CDR3 nucleotides read TGTGCCAGCAGCCAAGCGACAGTGAACACTGAAGCTTTCTTT. Translation: CASSQATVNTEAFF.

This clone is labeled large. The V call is TRBV7-9, the J call TRBJ1-6; the match to TRBD1 covers 8 bases. The V and J ends lost 5 bases and 6 bases, in that order; junction bases with no gene match: 9. Looked up from germline, CDR1 is SEHNR and CDR2 is FQNEAQ (reference sequence). CDR3 size: 16 residues. CDR3: CASSAAGGLLNSPLHF. The CDR3 DNA sequence: TGTGCCAGCAGCGCAGCAGGGGGCTTACTTAATTCACCCCTCCACTTT.

The V call is TRBV5-4, the J call TRBJ2-5; 9 bases fit TRBD2. The CDR3 covers 15 residues. Trimming at V came to 7 bases and at J to 1 base, leaving 8 bases not matched to a gene. The germline gives CDR1 SGHNT, CDR2 YYREEE (reference sequence). The CDR3 protein is CASLVRGGPQETQYF. DNA of the CDR3: TGTGCCAGCCTCGTGCGGGGGGGCCCCCAAGAGACCCAGTACTTC.

J is TRBJ2-1 and V is TRBV29-1, with 7 positions matching TRBD1. V lost 3 bases to trimming and J lost 4 bases; unmatched junction nucleotides: 6. The CDR3 consists of 14 residues. Germline assignment: CDR1 SQVTM and CDR2 ANQGSEA. The CDR3 nucleotides read TGCAGCGTTGAGGACAGGACCGATTACAATGAGCAGTTCTTC. It specifies CSVEDRTDYNEQFF.